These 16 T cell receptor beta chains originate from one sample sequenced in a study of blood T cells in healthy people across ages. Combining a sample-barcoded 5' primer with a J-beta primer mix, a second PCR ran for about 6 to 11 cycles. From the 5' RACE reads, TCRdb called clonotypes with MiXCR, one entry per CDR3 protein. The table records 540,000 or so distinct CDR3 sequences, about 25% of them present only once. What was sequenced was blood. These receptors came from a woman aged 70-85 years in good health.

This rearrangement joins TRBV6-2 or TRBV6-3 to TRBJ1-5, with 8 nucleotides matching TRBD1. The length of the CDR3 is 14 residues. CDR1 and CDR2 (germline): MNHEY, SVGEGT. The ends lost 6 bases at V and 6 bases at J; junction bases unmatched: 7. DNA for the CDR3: TGTGCCAGCAGCACAGGACAGGGAGGTCAGCCCCAGCATTTT. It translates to CASSTGQGGQPQHF.

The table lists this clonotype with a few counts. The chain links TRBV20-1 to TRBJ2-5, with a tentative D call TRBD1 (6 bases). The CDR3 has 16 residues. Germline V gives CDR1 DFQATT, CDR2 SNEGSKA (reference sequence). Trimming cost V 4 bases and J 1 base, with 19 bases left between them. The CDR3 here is CSATSRGTGLQETQYF. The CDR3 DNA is TGCAGTGCTACCAGCAGGGGTACGGGGCTCCAAGAGACCCAGTACTTC.

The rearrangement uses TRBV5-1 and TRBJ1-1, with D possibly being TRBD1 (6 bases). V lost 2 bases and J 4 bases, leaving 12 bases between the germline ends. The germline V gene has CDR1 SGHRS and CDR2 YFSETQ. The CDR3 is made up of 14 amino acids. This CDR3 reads CASSFQQGGTEAFF. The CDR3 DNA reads TGCGCCAGCAGCTTTCAACAGGGAGGCACTGAAGCTTTCTTT.

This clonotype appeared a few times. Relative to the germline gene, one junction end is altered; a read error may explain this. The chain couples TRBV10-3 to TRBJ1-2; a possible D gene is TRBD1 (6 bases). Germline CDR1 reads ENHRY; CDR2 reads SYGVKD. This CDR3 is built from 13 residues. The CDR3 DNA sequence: TGTGCCATCAGTGAACGGGACAACTATGGCTACACCTTT. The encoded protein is CAISERDNYGYTF.

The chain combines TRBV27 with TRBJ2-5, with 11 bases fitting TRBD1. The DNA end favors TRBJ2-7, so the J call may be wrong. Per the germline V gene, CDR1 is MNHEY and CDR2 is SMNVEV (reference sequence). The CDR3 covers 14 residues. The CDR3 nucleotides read TGTGCCAGCAGTTTCCTGGGACAGGGGGACGAGCAGTACTTC. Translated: CASSFLGQGDEQYF.

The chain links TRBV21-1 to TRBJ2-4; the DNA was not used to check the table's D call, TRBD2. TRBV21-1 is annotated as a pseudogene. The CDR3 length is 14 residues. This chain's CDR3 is CASSKVASCSIQYF. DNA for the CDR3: TGTGCCAGCAGCAAGGTAGCTAGCTGCAGCATTCAGTACTTC.

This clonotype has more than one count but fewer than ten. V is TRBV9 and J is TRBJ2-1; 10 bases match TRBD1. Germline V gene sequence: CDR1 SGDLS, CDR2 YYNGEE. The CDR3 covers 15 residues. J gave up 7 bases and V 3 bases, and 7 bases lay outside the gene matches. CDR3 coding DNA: TGTGCCAGCAGCGCGGCGACAGGGGGCATGAATGAGCAGTTCTTC. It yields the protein CASSAATGGMNEQFF. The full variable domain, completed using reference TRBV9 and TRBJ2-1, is DSGVTQTPKHLITATGQRVTLRCSPRSGDLSVYWYQQSLDQGLQFLIQYYNGEERAKGNILERFSAQQFPDLHSELNLSSLELGDSALYFCASSAATGGMNEQFFGPGTRLTVL.

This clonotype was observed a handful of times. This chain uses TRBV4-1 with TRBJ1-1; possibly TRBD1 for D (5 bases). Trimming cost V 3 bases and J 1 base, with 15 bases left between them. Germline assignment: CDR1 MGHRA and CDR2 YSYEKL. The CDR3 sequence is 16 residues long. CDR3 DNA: TGCGCCAGCAGCCAGAAAACGGGGGTGCCGAACACTGAAGCTTTCTTT. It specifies CASSQKTGVPNTEAFF.

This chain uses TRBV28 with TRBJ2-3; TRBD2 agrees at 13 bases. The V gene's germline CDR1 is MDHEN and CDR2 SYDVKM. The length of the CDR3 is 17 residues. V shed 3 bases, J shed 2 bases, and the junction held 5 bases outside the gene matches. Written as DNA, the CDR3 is TGTGCCAGCAGTTTCCGGGGACTAGCGGGGTTCACAGATACGCAGTATTTT. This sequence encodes CASSFRGLAGFTDTQYF.

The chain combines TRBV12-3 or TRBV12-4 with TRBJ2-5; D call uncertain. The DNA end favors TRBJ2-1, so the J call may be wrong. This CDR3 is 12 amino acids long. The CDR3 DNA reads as TGTGCCAGCAGACCCGATACTATTCAGCAGTTCTTC. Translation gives CASRPDTIQQFF.

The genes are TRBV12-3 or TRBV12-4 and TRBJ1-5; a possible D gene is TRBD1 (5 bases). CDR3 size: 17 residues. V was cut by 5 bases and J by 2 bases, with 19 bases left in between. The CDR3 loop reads CASSRGRAYPGNQPQHF. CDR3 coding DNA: TGTGCCAGCAGTAGGGGTAGGGCGTACCCGGGCAATCAGCCCCAGCATTTT.

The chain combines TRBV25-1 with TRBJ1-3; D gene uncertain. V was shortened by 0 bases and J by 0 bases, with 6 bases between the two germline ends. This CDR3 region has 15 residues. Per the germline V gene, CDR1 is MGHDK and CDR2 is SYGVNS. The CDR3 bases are TGTGCCAGCAGTGAATATACGGGCTCTGGAAACACCATATATTTT. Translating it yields CASSEYTGSGNTIYF.

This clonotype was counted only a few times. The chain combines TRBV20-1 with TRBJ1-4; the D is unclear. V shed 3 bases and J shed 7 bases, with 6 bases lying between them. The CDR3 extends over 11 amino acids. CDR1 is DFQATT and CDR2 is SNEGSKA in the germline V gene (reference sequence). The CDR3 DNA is TGCAGTGCTAGGTGGGGTGAAAAACTGTTTTTT. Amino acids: CSARWGEKLFF.

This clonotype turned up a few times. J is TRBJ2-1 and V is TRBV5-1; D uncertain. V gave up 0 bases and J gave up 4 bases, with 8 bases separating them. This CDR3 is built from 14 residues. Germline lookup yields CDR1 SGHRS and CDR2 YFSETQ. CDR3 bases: TGCGCCAGCAGCTTGGGGGGTATGTACAATGAGCAGTTCTTC. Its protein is CASSLGGMYNEQFF.

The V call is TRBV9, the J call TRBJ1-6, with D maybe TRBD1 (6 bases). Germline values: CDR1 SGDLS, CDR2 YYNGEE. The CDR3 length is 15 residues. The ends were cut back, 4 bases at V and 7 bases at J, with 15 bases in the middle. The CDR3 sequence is CASSPLGGTNSPLHF. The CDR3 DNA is TGTGCCAGCAGCCCCCTTGGAGGGACAAATTCACCCCTCCACTTT.

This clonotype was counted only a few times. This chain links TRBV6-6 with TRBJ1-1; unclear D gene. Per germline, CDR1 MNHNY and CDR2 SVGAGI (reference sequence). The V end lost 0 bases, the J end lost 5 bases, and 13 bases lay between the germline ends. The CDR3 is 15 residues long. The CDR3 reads CASSYSTGTATEAFF. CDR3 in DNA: TGTGCCAGCAGTTACTCGACTGGCACAGCTACTGAAGCTTTCTTT.